The clone carrying this T cell receptor (beta chain) came up a few times. This sample is drawn from a study of blood T cell repertoires in COVID-19. Turning to the study itself: Collection of acute and convalescent COVID-19 samples took place in the United States, Italy and Spain. Sources were T cells, B-cell-depleted T cells, or PBMCs; the material itself was cDNA or gDNA.

As processed by the authors: Quantification of nucleated cells was approximated via reference gene primer amplification. The data were produced by immunoSEQ multiplex PCR, yet TCRdb's version contains in-frame clones alone and is incomplete. That table furnishes V, J and clone size, whereas the DNA furnished D and trimming. The data hold about 210,000 clones, with around 83% observed a single time. V lost 8 bases to trimming and J lost 2 bases, with 14 bases between them. This CDR3 spans 14 amino acids. Germline values: CDR1 LNHDA, CDR2 SQIVND (reference sequence). The sample was peripheral blood. J is TRBJ2-3 and V is TRBV19, with D possibly being TRBD2 (6 bases). The origin of this receptor is a man in his fifties or sixties with active or convalescent COVID-19. CDR3 protein: CASALGGSTDTQYF. Written as DNA, the CDR3 is TGTGCCAGTGCTTTGGGGGGTTCCACAGATACGCAGTATTTT.